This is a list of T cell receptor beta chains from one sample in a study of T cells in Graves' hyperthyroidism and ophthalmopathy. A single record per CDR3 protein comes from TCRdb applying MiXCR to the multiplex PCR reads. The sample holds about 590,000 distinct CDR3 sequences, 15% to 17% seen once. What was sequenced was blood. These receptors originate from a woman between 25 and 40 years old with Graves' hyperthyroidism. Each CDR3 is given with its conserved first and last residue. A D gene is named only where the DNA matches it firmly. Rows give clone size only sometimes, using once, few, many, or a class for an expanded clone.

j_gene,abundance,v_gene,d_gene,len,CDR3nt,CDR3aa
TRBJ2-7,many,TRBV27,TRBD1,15,TGTGCCAGCAGTTTATCGGGGACAGGGGGCCACGAGCAGTACTTC,CASSLSGTGGHEQYF
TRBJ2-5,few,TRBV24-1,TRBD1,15,TGTGCCACCAGTGACCTGGGACAGGGGAGGGAGACCCAGTACTTC,CATSDLGQGRETQYF
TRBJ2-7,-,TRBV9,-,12,TGTGCCAGCAGCGGGGACTCACGCGAGCAGTACTTC,CASSGDSREQYF
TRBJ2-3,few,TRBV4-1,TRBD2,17,TGCGCCAGCAGCGCGTGGACTAGCGCCTCTAGCACAGATACGCAGTATTTT,CASSAWTSASSTDTQYF
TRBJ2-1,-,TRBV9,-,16,TGTGCCAGCAGCGTCAGGAGCGAGAGCTCCTACAATGAGCAGTTCTTC,CASSVRSESSYNEQFF
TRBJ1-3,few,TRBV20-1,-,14,TGCAGTGCTAGAGATGAGGAGGTTGGAAACACCATATATTTT,CSARDEEVGNTIYF
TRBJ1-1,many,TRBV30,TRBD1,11,TGTGCCTGGAGCTTGGGGACAGCAGCTTTCTTT,CAWSLGTAAFF
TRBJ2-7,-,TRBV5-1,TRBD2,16,TGCGCCAGCAGCTCTAGGGGGACTAGAGTTGGCTACGAGCAGTACTTC,CASSSRGTRVGYEQYF
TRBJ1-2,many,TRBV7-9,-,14,TGTGCCAGCAGCTTAGAGGCGGGTGCCTATGGCTACACCTTC,CASSLEAGAYGYTF
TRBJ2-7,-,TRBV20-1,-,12,TGCAGTGCCACAACCGATAGGGACGAGCAGTACTTC,CSATTDRDEQYF
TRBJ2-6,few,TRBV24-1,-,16,TGTGCCACCAGTGACCCCCGACTGGGTGGGGCCAACGTCCTGACTTTC,CATSDPRLGGANVLTF
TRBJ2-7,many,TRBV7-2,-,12,TGTGCCAGCAGCCCCAGATGGATGGAGCAGTACTTC,CASSPRWMEQYF
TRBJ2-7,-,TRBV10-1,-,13,TGCGCCAGCAGTGAGTCGAACTCCGACGAGCAGTACTTC,CASSESNSDEQYF
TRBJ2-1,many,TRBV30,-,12,TGTGCCTGGAGTGTAGGGGTGGATGAGCAGTTCTTC,CAWSVGVDEQFF
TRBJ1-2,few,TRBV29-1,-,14,TGCAGCGCAAAATCGACAGGAGACTACTATGGCTACACCTTC,CSAKSTGDYYGYTF
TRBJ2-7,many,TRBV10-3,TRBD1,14,TGTGCCATCGCGAGGACAGGGGATTCCTACGAGCAGTACTTC,CAIARTGDSYEQYF
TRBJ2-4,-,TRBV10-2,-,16,TGCGCCAGCGAAAAGCAGGGGGGAGTAGCCAAAAACATTCAGTACTTC,CASEKQGGVAKNIQYF
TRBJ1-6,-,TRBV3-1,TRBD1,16,TGTGCCAGCAGTGACCCTCGAGGACAGGGATTTTCTCCCCTCCACTTT,CASSDPRGQGFSPLHF
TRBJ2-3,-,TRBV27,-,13,TGTGCCAGCAGTTCCCTTATCGCAGATACGCAGTATTTT,CASSSLIADTQYF
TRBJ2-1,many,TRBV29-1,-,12,TGCAGCGTTGTCTTTGTACACAATGAGCAGTTCTTC,CSVVFVHNEQFF
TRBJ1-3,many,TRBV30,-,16,TGTGCCTGGAGTTCGTACAGAGGGGTTGTGAGAAACACCATATATTTT,CAWSSYRGVVRNTIYF
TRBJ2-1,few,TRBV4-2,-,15,TGTGCCAGCAGCCAAGATGTTATAGGCCTAGCTGGGCAGTTCTTC,CASSQDVIGLAGQFF
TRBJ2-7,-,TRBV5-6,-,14,TGTGCCAGCAGCCACCCCGGGACTCACTACGAGCAGTACTTC,CASSHPGTHYEQYF
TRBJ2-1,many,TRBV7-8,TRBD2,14,TGTGCCAGCAGCTTACGGGAGGGTTGGAATGAGCAGTTCTTC,CASSLREGWNEQFF
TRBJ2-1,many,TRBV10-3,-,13,TGTGCCACCAGGGGGGACTCCTACAATGAGCAGTTCTTC,CATRGDSYNEQFF
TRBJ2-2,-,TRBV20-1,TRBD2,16,TGCAGTGCTAGTCGTGGGGGGGGACTTTACACCGGGGAGCTGTTTTTT,CSASRGGGLYTGELFF
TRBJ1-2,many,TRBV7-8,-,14,TGTGCCAGCAGCACCGGGACCGAAAACTATGGCTACACCTTC,CASSTGTENYGYTF
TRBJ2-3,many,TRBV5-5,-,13,TGTGCCAGCAGCTTCCTTCGCACAGATACGCAGTATTTT,CASSFLRTDTQYF
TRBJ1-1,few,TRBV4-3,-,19,TGCGCCAGCAGCCCAAAAGGGGAGGGGCGCCCTGGGATGAACACTGAAGCTTTCTTT,CASSPKGEGRPGMNTEAFF
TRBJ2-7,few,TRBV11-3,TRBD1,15,TGTGCCAGCAGCTTATGGACAGGGGAGACCTACGAGCAGTACTTC,CASSLWTGETYEQYF
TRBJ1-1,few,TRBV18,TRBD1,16,TGTGCCAGCTCACCATGGGACAGGGAATTGAACACTGAAGCTTTCTTT,CASSPWDRELNTEAFF
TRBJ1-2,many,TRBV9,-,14,TGTGCCAGCAGCGTAGGGGGCCGTGGCTATGGCTACACCTTC,CASSVGGRGYGYTF